This note documents a single T cell receptor (beta chain) sequence. Its target is unknown. From germline, CDR1 is MNHEY and CDR2 SMNVEV (reference sequence). J was trimmed by 0 bases and V by 6 bases; bases with no gene match: 7. The CDR3 has 15 residues. This record comes from a study of cytomegalovirus exposure and HLA in healthy donors. Study-wide findings and caveats: Accurate prediction of HLA-A and HLA-B alleles (for most subjects) was reportedly achieved from TCR beta sequences.

This PCR relied on a set of 60 Vbeta primers and 13 Jbeta primers. The method was immunoSEQ multiplex PCR; TCRdb's version includes in-frame clones alone and lacks a portion of them. The data hold under 250,000 clones, with around 80% observed a single time. This sequence was found in a woman aged 60-75 years in good health and CMV-seropositive. The V and J genes are TRBV27 and TRBJ2-7; 8 bases align to TRBD1. The sequenced material came from PBMCs. Written as DNA, the CDR3 is TGTGCCAGCAGGATGACAGGGGTAAGCTCCTACGAGCAGTACTTC. Amino acid sequence: CASRMTGVSSYEQYF.